These 13 T cell receptor beta chains came from one sample sequenced in a study of CD8 T cells in ankylosing spondylitis. Study results and caveats: In ankylosing spondylitis blood, a motif of roughly eight highly homologous TCR beta variants appeared characteristic.

These receptors have no known antigen. MiXCR was run by TCRdb on the 5' RACE reads, yielding one entry per CDR3 protein. The sample has 700,000 to 850,000 distinct CDR3 sequences, 10% to 15% seen once. The sample taken for sequencing was blood, either unsorted or a sorted T cell fraction (not recorded which). The receptor set was obtained from a male donor with ankylosing spondylitis.

This clonotype has a count of ten or more. This rearrangement joins TRBV6-5 to TRBJ1-2, with a weak D call TRBD1 (6 bases). V was clipped by 0 bases and J by 1 base, with 9 bases between them. The CDR3 spans 15 residues. Germline lookup yields CDR1 MNHEY and CDR2 SVGAGI. The CDR3 sequence: CASSYSSRGNYGYTF. CDR3 bases: TGTGCCAGCAGTTACTCGAGCAGGGGTAACTATGGCTACACCTTC.

The chain has TRBV20-1 and TRBJ1-1; D perhaps matches TRBD1 (5 bases). V lost 1 base and J lost 3, with 12 bases in between. Germline V lookup: CDR1 DFQATT, CDR2 SNEGSKA (reference sequence). CDR3 length equals 14 residues. This CDR3 reads CSARVPLGDTEAFF. DNA for the CDR3: TGCAGTGCTAGAGTCCCACTGGGGGACACTGAAGCTTTCTTT.

The chain recombines TRBV10-3 with TRBJ2-5; D not resolved. CDR3 size: 14 residues. Per germline, CDR1 ENHRY and CDR2 SYGVKD. The ends were cut back, 2 bases at V and 1 base at J, with 8 bases in the middle. The CDR3 nucleotides read TGTGCCATCAGTGAGCGGCGGCTCCAAGAGACCCAGTACTTC. Its protein is CAISERRLQETQYF.

This clonotype was counted at least ten times. The chain uses TRBV12-3 or TRBV12-4 and TRBJ2-1, with 7 positions matching TRBD1. This CDR3 spans 14 amino acids. The V and J ends lost 7 bases and 4 bases, in that order; junction bases with no gene match: 7. DNA of the CDR3: TGTGCCAGCACCCTGGGGACAGTGTACAATGAGCAGTTCTTC. The encoded protein is CASTLGTVYNEQFF.

V and J are TRBV7-2 and TRBJ2-6; D possibly matches TRBD1 or TRBD2 (5 bases each). The CDR3 totals 15 residues. Germline V lookup: CDR1 SGHTA, CDR2 FQGNSA. Trimming took off 6 bases at V and 4 bases at J, with 13 bases between the two ends. The CDR3 reads CASRAIGDGANVLTF. In DNA, the CDR3 is TGTGCCAGCAGAGCGATCGGGGACGGGGCCAACGTCCTGACTTTC.

This clonotype was counted between two and nine times. The genes are TRBV7-2 and TRBJ2-7; the D gene is possibly TRBD2 (5 bases). Trimming shortened V by 3 bases and J by 6 bases, and 9 bases separated the two germline ends. In germline, CDR1 is SGHTA, CDR2 FQGNSA. CDR3 size: 12 residues. CDR3 region: CASSFSRGEQYF. In nucleotides, the CDR3 is TGTGCCAGCAGCTTTTCCCGGGGCGAGCAGTACTTC. The variable domain in full, completed from reference TRBV7-2 and TRBJ2-7, reads GAGVSQSPSNKVTEKGKDVELRCDPISGHTALYWYRQSLGQGLEFLIYFQGNSAPDKSGLPSDRFSAERTGGSVSTLTIQRTQQEDSAVYLCASSFSRGEQYFGPGTRLTVT.

The chain joins TRBV5-6 to TRBJ2-5, with 14 bases identical to TRBD2. The V gene's germline CDR1 is SGHDT and CDR2 YYEEEE. The CDR3 consists of 15 residues. J gave up 3 bases and V 4 bases, and 2 bases lay outside the gene matches. CDR3: CASSMGLAGEETQYF. The CDR3 DNA reads TGTGCCAGCAGCATGGGACTAGCGGGAGAAGAGACCCAGTACTTC.

The chain has TRBV18 and TRBJ1-6, with D possibly being TRBD1 (6 bases). The CDR3 spans 17 residues. V lost 1 base and J lost 10, with 20 bases in between. Germline CDR1 is KGHSH and CDR2 is LQKENI. The DNA for the CDR3 is TGTGCCAGCTCACCACTTCCCCGGGACAAGAAGAGCTCACCCCTCCACTTT. Translation: CASSPLPRDKKSSPLHF.

This clonotype was detected many times. The genes are TRBV20-1 and TRBJ2-1; 9 positions match TRBD1. The length of the CDR3 is 14 residues. CDR1 DFQATT and CDR2 SNEGSKA come from the germline V gene (reference sequence). V was pared by 6 bases and J by 1 base, with 4 bases of the junction left unmatched. CDR3 amino acids: CSARDRESYNEQFF. The CDR3 DNA sequence: TGCAGTGCCAGGGACAGGGAATCCTACAATGAGCAGTTCTTC.

This clonotype has only a few counts. V usage is TRBV2 and J usage is TRBJ1-4; TRBD1 agrees at 7 bases. V was clipped by 8 bases and J by 7 bases; unmatched bases: 4. This CDR3 comprises 12 residues. Germline V gene sequence: CDR1 SNHLY, CDR2 FYNNEI. CDR3 region: CASCGTVEKLFF. The DNA of the CDR3 is TGTGCCAGCTGCGGGACAGTTGAAAAACTGTTTTTT.

This clonotype was seen ten or more times. This chain uses TRBV4-1 with TRBJ1-6; the D is unclear. Germline V gene data show CDR1 as MGHRA and CDR2 as YSYEKL. CDR3 size: 14 residues. V lost 0 bases and J lost 7, with 7 bases in between. The CDR3 nucleotides read TGCGCCAGCAGCCAAGAATTCGGGAATTCACCCCTCCACTTT. It specifies CASSQEFGNSPLHF.

This chain connects TRBV20-1 to TRBJ1-2; no firm D call. Germline CDR1 and CDR2: DFQATT and SNEGSKA (reference sequence). This CDR3 is 11 amino acids long. Trimming removed 3 bases at V and 0 bases at J, with 2 bases between. For the CDR3, the DNA is TGCAGTGCTAGTACTAACTATGGCTACACCTTC. Translating gives CSASTNYGYTF.

This clonotype was seen a few times. The chain combines TRBV5-1 with TRBJ2-1, with TRBD2 matching over 13 bases. This CDR3 contains 15 residues. V was pared by 4 bases and J by 7 bases, with 5 bases of the junction left unmatched. Germline V gene lookup returns CDR1 SGHRS and CDR2 YFSETQ. CDR3 nucleotide sequence: TGCGCCAGCAGCGTACTAGCGGGAGGGATGAATGAGCAGTTCTTC. Its translation: CASSVLAGGMNEQFF.